This TCR beta chain was found in a study of blood T cell repertoires in COVID-19. Looking at the study overall: Specimens from acute and convalescent COVID-19 originated in the United States, Italy and Spain. PBMCs, B-cell-depleted T cells, or T cells were the source of the cDNA or gDNA that made up the material.

Original processing methods: Reference gene primers were amplified, and this amplification served to estimate nucleated cell counts. Sequencing was performed with immunoSEQ multiplex PCR; in TCRdb, only in-frame clones are kept and a portion is missing. The V and J calls and clone size come from that table; D and trimming were worked out from the DNA. The table shows around 190,000 clones, with roughly 82% occurring only once. Germline V gives CDR1 MNHEY, CDR2 SMNVEV (reference sequence). The CDR3 is made up of 14 amino acids. Trimming took off 5 bases at V and 14 bases at J, with 19 bases between the two ends.

The source material was peripheral blood. The chain has TRBV27 and TRBJ1-6, with D possibly TRBD1 on 5 matching bases. This TCR was recovered from a human donor in a cohort sampled during active COVID-19. DNA for the CDR3: TGTGCCAGCAGTCAGGGCGGTAGGCGGGAGGCCCTCCACTTT. The encoded protein is CASSQGGRREALHF.